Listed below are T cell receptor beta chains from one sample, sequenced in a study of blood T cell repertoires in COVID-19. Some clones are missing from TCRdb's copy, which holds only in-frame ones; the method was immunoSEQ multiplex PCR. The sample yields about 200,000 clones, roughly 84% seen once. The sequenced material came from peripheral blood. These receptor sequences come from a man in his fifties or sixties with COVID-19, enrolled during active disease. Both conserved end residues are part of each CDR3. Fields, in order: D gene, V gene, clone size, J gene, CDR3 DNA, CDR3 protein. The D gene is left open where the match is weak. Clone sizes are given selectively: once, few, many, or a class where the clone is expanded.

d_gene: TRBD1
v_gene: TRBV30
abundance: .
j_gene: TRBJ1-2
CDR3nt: TGTGCCTGGAGTGCCGGGACAGGCCCTATGGGCTACACCTTC
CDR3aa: CAWSAGTGPMGYTF

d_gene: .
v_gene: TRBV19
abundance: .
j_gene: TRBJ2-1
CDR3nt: TGTGCCAGTAGTATAGTAATTTACAATGAGCAGTTCTTC
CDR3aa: CASSIVIYNEQFF

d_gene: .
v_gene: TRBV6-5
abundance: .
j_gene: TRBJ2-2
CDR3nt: TGTGCCAGCAGTTACTCCGGGGGAGCGAACACCGGGGAGCTGTTTTTT
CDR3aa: CASSYSGGANTGELFF

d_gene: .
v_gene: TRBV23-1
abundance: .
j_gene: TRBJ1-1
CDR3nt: TGCGCCAGCAGTCAAGACAGCCAAACCACTGAAGCTTTCTTT
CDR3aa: CASSQDSQTTEAFF

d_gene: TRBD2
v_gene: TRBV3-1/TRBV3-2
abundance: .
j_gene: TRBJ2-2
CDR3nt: TGTGCCAGCAGCCAAGGACTAGCGGGCGTTAACACCGGGGAGCTGTTTTTT
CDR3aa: CASSQGLAGVNTGELFF

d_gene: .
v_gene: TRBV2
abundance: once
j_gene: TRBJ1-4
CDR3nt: TGTGCCAGCAGACAGGGTACGACTAATGAAAAACTGTTTTTT
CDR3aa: CASRQGTTNEKLFF

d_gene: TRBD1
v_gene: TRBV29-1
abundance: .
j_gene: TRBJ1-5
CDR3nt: TGCAGCGTCGGACAGGGAAGCAATCAGCCCCAGCATTTT
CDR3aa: CSVGQGSNQPQHF

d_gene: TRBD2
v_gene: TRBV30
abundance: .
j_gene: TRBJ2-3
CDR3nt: TGTGCCTGGACCCGCGGACTAGCGGGAGGCACAGATACGCAGTATTTT
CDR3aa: CAWTRGLAGGTDTQYF

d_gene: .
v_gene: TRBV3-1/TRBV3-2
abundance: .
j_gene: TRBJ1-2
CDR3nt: TGTGCCAGCAGCCAAGTCCAGGGTGGCTACACCTTC
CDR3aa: CASSQVQGGYTF

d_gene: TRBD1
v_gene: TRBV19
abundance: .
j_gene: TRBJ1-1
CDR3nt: TGTGCCAGTAGTCCTACGACAGGGGTGATGAACACTGAAGCTTTCTTT
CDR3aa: CASSPTTGVMNTEAFF

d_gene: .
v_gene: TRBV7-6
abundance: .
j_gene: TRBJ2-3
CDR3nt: TGTGCCAGCAGCTTAGAAGGTAGCAGTAGCACAGATACGCAGTATTTT
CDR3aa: CASSLEGSSSTDTQYF

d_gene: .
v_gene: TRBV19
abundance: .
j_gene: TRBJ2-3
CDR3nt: TGTGCCAGTAATCCAGGGAGGGGGACCACAGATACGCAGTATTTT
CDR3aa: CASNPGRGTTDTQYF

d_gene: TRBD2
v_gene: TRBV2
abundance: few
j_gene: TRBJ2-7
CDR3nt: TGTGCCAGCAGTAGGGGGTCGGGACTAGCGTCCTACGAGCAGTACTTC
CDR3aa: CASSRGSGLASYEQYF

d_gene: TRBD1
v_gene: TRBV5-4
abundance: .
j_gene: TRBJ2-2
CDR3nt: TGTGCCAGCAGCTTACAGGGGACAGAGGCCGGGGAGCTGTTTTTT
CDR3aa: CASSLQGTEAGELFF

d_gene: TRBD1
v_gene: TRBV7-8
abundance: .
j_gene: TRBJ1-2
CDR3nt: TGTGCCAGCAGCACAGGACAGGGGTCATTGCAGGGCTACACCTTC
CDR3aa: CASSTGQGSLQGYTF

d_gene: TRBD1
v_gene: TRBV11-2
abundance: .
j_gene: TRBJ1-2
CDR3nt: TGTGCCAGCAGCCCCGGGGGCAGGGGGCAGAACTATGGCTACACCTTC
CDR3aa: CASSPGGRGQNYGYTF

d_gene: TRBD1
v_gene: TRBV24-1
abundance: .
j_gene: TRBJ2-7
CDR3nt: TGTGCCACTCCGGGACAGGGGTCCTACGAGCAGTACTTC
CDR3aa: CATPGQGSYEQYF

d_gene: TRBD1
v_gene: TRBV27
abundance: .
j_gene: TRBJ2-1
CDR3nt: TGTGCCAGCAGTAGTGGGACAGGAGCCTACAATGAGCAGTTCTTC
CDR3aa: CASSSGTGAYNEQFF

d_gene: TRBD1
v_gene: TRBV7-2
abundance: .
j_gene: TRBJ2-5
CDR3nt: TGTGCCAGCAGCGCCTCCGGACAGGGTGTTCTGGAGACCCAGTACTTC
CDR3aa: CASSASGQGVLETQYF

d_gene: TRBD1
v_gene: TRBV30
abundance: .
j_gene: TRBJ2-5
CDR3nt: TGTGCATGGGAACACGGGGGACAGGGGTACGGACAAGAGACCCAGTACTTC
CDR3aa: CAWEHGGQGYGQETQYF

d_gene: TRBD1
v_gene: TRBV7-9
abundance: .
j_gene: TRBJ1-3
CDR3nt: TGTGCCAGCAGCCGGGACAGTGGAAACACCATATATTTT
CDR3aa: CASSRDSGNTIYF

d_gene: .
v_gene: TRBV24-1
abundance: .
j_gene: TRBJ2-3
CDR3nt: TGTGCCACCAGTGATTCAGGGGGGAGCACAGATACGCAGTATTTT
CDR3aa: CATSDSGGSTDTQYF

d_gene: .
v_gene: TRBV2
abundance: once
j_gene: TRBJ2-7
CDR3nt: TGTGCCAGCAGCTCACAGGGTACTGGTTCCTACGAGCAGTACTTC
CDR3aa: CASSSQGTGSYEQYF

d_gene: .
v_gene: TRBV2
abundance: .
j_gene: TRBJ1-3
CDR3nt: TGTGCCAGCAGTGAAGGGACAGCCCGCTCTGGAAACACCATATATTTT
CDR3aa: CASSEGTARSGNTIYF

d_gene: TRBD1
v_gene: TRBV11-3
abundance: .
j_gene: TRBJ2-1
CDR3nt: TGTGCCAGCAGCTTAGGAGAGACAGGGTACAATGAGCAGTTCTTC
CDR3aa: CASSLGETGYNEQFF

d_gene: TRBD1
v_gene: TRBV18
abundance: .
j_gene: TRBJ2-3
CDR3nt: TGTGCCAGCTCACCAGTAGGGACAGACCACACAGATACGCAGTATTTT
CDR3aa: CASSPVGTDHTDTQYF

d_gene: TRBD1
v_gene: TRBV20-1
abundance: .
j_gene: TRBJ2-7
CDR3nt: TGCAGTGCTAGTCCAGGGGGCAGCTCCTACGAGCAGTACTTC
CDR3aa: CSASPGGSSYEQYF

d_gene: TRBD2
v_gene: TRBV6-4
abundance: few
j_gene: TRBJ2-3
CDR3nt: TGTGCCAGCAGTGACTCGAATAGCGGGTACGGCACAGATACGCAGTATTTT
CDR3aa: CASSDSNSGYGTDTQYF

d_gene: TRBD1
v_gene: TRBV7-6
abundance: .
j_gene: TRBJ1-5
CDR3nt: TGTGCCAGCAGCTTACAGGGGGGAGACAATCAGCCCCAGCATTTT
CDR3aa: CASSLQGGDNQPQHF

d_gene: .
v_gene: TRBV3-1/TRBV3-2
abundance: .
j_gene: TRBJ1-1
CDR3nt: TGTGCCAGCAGCCAAGGGGGTAGCGCTGAAGCTTTCTTT
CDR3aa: CASSQGGSAEAFF

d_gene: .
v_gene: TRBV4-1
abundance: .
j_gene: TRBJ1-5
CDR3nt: TGCGCCAGCAGCCCTTCGAACAGTAACGGCCAGCCCCAGCATTTT
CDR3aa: CASSPSNSNGQPQHF

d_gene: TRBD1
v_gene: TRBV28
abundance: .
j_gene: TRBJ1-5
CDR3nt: TGTGCCAGCAGGAACCGGGACAGGGGTTATAGCAATCAGCCCCAGCATTTT
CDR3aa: CASRNRDRGYSNQPQHF

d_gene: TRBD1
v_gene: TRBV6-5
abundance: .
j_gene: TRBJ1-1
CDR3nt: TGTGCCAGCAGTTACTCGGACAGGCCCACTGAAGCTTTCTTT
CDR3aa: CASSYSDRPTEAFF

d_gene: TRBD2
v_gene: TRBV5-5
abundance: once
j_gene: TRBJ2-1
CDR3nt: TGTGCCAGCAGCTTCTCGGGACTAGCGGGAGAAAGGGAGTTCTTC
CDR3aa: CASSFSGLAGEREFF

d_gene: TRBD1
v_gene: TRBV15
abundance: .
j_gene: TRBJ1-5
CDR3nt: TGTGCCACCAGCACTGGACAGGGGTATCAGCCCCAGCATTTT
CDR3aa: CATSTGQGYQPQHF

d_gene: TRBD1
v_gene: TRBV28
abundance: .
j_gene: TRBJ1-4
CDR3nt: TGTGCCAGCAGTTTAAACAGGGGGCGGGCGGCAACTAATGAAAAACTGTTTTTT
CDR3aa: CASSLNRGRAATNEKLFF

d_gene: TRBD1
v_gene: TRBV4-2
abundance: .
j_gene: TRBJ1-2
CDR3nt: TGTGCCAGCAGCCCCGACAGGGGAGTCCACTATGGCTACACCTTC
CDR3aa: CASSPDRGVHYGYTF

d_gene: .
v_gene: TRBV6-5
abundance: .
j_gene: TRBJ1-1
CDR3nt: TGTGCCAGCCCCGGGGTTACGGTCGGAAACACTGAAGCTTTCTTT
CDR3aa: CASPGVTVGNTEAFF

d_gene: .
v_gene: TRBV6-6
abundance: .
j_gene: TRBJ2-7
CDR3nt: TGTGCCAGCAGTTCTACAGGGTTCGAGCAGTACTTC
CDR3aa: CASSSTGFEQYF

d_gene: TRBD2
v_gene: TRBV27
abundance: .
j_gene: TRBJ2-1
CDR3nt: TGTGCCAGCAGTTTAGGAGTAGCGGGGGACAATGAGCAGTTCTTC
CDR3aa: CASSLGVAGDNEQFF